This T cell receptor beta chain is from a study of cytomegalovirus exposure and HLA in healthy donors. Study as a whole: Out of 398 genotyped donors, roughly 80% belonged to the Caucasian-associated ancestry cluster. Study results and limitations: Earlier analysis looked at TCR beta V segments, and most were productive about 87% or about 30% of the time.

Comments on this clone: The antigen is unknown.

The PCR employed 60 Vbeta primers together with 13 Jbeta primers. The method was immunoSEQ multiplex PCR; TCRdb's version includes in-frame clones alone and lacks a portion of them. This sample has roughly 150,000 clones, with 80% found just once. The CDR3 length is 15 residues. Looked up from germline, CDR1 is SGHDT and CDR2 is YYEEEE. The V and J ends lost 3 bases and 3 bases respectively, with 13 bases between them. The sample consisted of PBMCs. The chain combines TRBV5-6 with TRBJ1-5; D is undetermined. The sequence was collected from a woman in her 40s in good health and CMV-seronegative. The CDR3 DNA follows: TGTGCCAGCAGCTCATTGCGGTGGAACAATCAGCCCCAGCATTTT. Translating it yields CASSSLRWNNQPQHF.